The 5 T cell receptor beta chains presented below share a single source sample, sequenced in a study of T cell changes during pregnancy in multiple sclerosis. The method was immunoSEQ multiplex PCR; TCRdb's version includes in-frame clones alone and lacks a portion of them. This sample has approximately 40,000 clones, with approximately 90% found just once. The specimen comprised CD4+ T cells from peripheral blood mononuclear cells, sampled in the second trimester of pregnancy. These receptors were obtained from a female donor with multiple sclerosis, enrolled in a pregnancy study.

This rearrangement joins TRBV5-1 to TRBJ1-2; possible D gene TRBD1, 5 bases. Germline V gene sequence: CDR1 SGHRS, CDR2 YFSETQ. The V end lost 4 bases, the J end lost 5 bases, and 9 bases lay between the germline ends. The CDR3 loop spans 12 amino acids. CDR3 coding DNA: TGCGCCAGCAGCAGCGGGACGTATGGCTACACCTTC. Protein product: CASSSGTYGYTF.

This sequence joins TRBV19 and TRBJ2-2; 11 nucleotides agree with TRBD2. Germline loops: CDR1 LNHDA, CDR2 SQIVND (reference sequence). Germline trimming cut 3 bases from V and 4 bases from J; bases unmatched to any gene: 22. This CDR3 is built from 22 residues. CDR3 coding DNA: TGTGCCAGTAGTATCCCCCGCCCGGGGACTAGCGGACCACAGAGGGGCACCGGGGAGCTGTTTTTT. Its translation is CASSIPRPGTSGPQRGTGELFF.

This chain joins TRBV5-1 and TRBJ2-5; D is perhaps TRBD2 (7 bases). CDR1 and CDR2 (germline): SGHRS, YFSETQ. This CDR3 region has 18 residues. V lost 1 base and J lost 2, with 21 bases in between. The CDR3 DNA follows: TGCGCCAGCAGCTTGTGGGGGGGATCGGGACAACCTCAAGAGACCCAGTACTTC. This translates into CASSLWGGSGQPQETQYF. The full variable domain, completed using reference TRBV5-1 and TRBJ2-5, is KAGVTQTPRYLIKTRGQQVTLSCSPISGHRSVSWYQQTPGQGLQFLFEYFSETQRNKGNFPGRFSGRQFSNSRSEMNVSTLELGDSALYLCASSLWGGSGQPQETQYFGPGTRLLVL.

V usage is TRBV7-8 and J usage is TRBJ2-7, with D possibly TRBD1 on 5 matching bases. The CDR3 contains 15 residues. Germline loops: CDR1 SGHVS, CDR2 FQNEAQ. V was shortened by 2 bases and J by 0 bases, with 11 bases between the two germline ends. This CDR3 reads CASSLSRQTSYEQYF. The DNA of the CDR3 is TGTGCCAGCAGCTTATCTAGACAGACCTCCTACGAGCAGTACTTC.

V usage is TRBV27 and J usage is TRBJ1-3; 7 bases align to TRBD1. Germline CDR1 reads MNHEY; CDR2 reads SMNVEV (reference sequence). The CDR3 sequence is 14 residues long. Germline trimming cut 6 bases from V and 2 bases from J; bases unmatched to any gene: 4. The CDR3: CASRPTGTGNTIYF. The CDR3 DNA follows: TGTGCCAGCAGGCCGACAGGGACTGGAAACACCATATATTTT.